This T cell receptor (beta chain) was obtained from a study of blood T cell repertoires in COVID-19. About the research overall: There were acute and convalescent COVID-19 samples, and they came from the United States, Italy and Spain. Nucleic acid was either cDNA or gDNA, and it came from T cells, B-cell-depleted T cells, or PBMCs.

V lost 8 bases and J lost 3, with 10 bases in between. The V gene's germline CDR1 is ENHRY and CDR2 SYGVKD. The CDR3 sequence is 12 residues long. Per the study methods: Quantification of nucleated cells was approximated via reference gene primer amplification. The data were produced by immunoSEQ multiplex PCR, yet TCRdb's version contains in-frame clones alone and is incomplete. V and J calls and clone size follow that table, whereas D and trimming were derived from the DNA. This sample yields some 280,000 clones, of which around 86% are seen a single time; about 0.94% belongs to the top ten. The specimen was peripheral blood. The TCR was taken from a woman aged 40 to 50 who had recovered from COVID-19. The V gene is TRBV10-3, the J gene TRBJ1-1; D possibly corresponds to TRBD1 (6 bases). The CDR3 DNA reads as TGTGCCATCCGGGGGGCTGACACTGAAGCTTTCTTT. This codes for CAIRGADTEAFF.